These 19 T cell receptor beta chains came from one sample sequenced in a study of T cells in Graves' hyperthyroidism and ophthalmopathy. Amplification of TCR beta CDR3 regions used RNA as the template. TCR CDR3 underwent first-round RT-PCR with the HTBI primer set. One entry per CDR3 protein results from TCRdb running MiXCR on the multiplex PCR reads. This table holds about 370,000 distinct CDR3 sequences, 13% to 15% found once. Sequencing used blood. Receptor source: an older woman with Graves' ophthalmopathy.

This clonotype was counted between two and nine times. The chain employs TRBV19 and TRBJ2-1, with D possibly matching TRBD2 (5 bases). The V end was cut by 6 bases, the J end by 2 bases, with 11 bases between. This CDR3 contains 14 residues. Germline assignment: CDR1 LNHDA and CDR2 SQIVND (reference sequence). CDR3 DNA: TGTGCCAGTAGGCAGGACGGGGCCTACAATGAGCAGTTCTTC. Translated: CASRQDGAYNEQFF.

This clonotype has ten or more counts. The V and J genes are TRBV2 and TRBJ2-7; D unclear. The germline gives CDR1 SNHLY, CDR2 FYNNEI. The CDR3 length is 13 residues. Trimming removed 7 bases from V and 3 bases from J, with 13 bases in between. The CDR3 coding sequence is TGTGCCAGCAACCCAAACTTGAACTACGAGCAGTACTTC. Its translation: CASNPNLNYEQYF.

This clonotype was found many times. V usage is TRBV2 and J usage is TRBJ2-1; TRBD1 is a possible D gene (5 bases). V was trimmed by 11 bases and J by 6 bases, leaving 17 bases between them. Germline V gene data show CDR1 as SNHLY and CDR2 as FYNNEI. This CDR3 comprises 13 residues. The CDR3 here is CAPGAGISNEQFF. The CDR3 nucleotides read TGTGCCCCCGGAGCAGGGATTTCCAATGAGCAGTTCTTC. The variable domain in full, completed from reference TRBV2 and TRBJ2-1, reads EPEVTQTPSHQVTQMGQEVILRCVPISNHLYFYWYRQILGQKVEFLVSFYNNEISEKSEIFDDQFSVERPDGSNFTLKIRSTKLEDSAMYFCAPGAGISNEQFFGPGTRLTVL.

J is TRBJ2-1 and V is TRBV9, with TRBD1 as a possible D gene (5 bases). The CDR3 totals 13 residues. Germline V gene data show CDR1 as SGDLS and CDR2 as YYNGEE. The V end lost 1 base, the J end lost 5 bases, and 7 bases lay between the germline ends. CDR3 protein: CASSVQGNNEQFF. The CDR3 coding sequence is TGTGCCAGCAGCGTACAGGGTAACAATGAGCAGTTCTTC.

The table lists this clonotype with many counts. The chain uses TRBV11-2 and TRBJ1-1; D gene ambiguous. There are 13 residues in the CDR3. Trimming shortened V by 5 bases and J by 5 bases, and 12 bases separated the two germline ends. The V gene's germline CDR1 is SGHAT and CDR2 FQNNGV. The CDR3 here is CASSQGLITEAFF. The CDR3 coding sequence is TGTGCCAGCAGCCAAGGTTTGATAACTGAAGCTTTCTTT.

The chain recombines TRBV20-1 with TRBJ2-3; no firm D call. Trimming pared 2 bases from V and 3 bases from J, leaving 6 bases between. Germline lookup yields CDR1 DFQATT and CDR2 SNEGSKA (reference sequence). This CDR3 has 12 amino acids. CDR3 nucleotides: TGCAGTGCTAGACTCCCAACAGATACGCAGTATTTT. Amino acid sequence: CSARLPTDTQYF.

This clonotype occurred many times. The V gene is TRBV12-5, the J gene TRBJ2-1, with 11 bases matching TRBD2. The V and J ends lost 1 base and 0 bases, in that order; junction bases with no gene match: 11. CDR1 is LGHNT and CDR2 is FRNRAP in the germline V gene. The CDR3 is 20 amino acids. The CDR3 DNA reads TGTGCTAGTGGTTTGGCCGTAATAGCGGGAGGGCCTAGCTCCTACAATGAGCAGTTCTTC. The encoded protein is CASGLAVIAGGPSSYNEQFF. Full variable domain (outside the CDR3, taken from reference TRBV12-5 and TRBJ2-1): DARVTQTPRHKVTEMGQEVTMRCQPILGHNTVFWYRQTMMQGLELLAYFRNRAPLDDSGMPKDRFSAEMPDATLATLKIQPSEPRDSAVYFCASGLAVIAGGPSSYNEQFFGPGTRLTVL.

The chain carries TRBV4-1 and TRBJ2-7, with D hard to call. Germline V gives CDR1 MGHRA, CDR2 YSYEKL. This CDR3 spans 14 amino acids. V gave up 3 bases and J gave up 6 bases, with 15 bases separating them. The CDR3 here is CASSHGPFGSEQYF. The CDR3 DNA reads as TGCGCCAGCAGCCATGGACCCTTTGGTTCCGAGCAGTACTTC.

This clonotype was picked up many times. The J gene is TRBJ2-7, the V gene TRBV2, with a tentative D call TRBD1 (6 bases). V lost 4 bases to trimming and J lost 7 bases, with 8 bases between them. The CDR3 is 11 amino acids. Germline CDR1 reads SNHLY; CDR2 reads FYNNEI. The CDR3, as DNA: TGTGCCAGCAGTGTAGGGGGTGAGCAGTACTTC. Its protein is CASSVGGEQYF.

This clonotype appeared many times. The rearrangement links TRBV24-1 to TRBJ2-1; 8 nucleotides align to TRBD2. The J segment lost 6 bases and the V segment lost 4 bases, leaving 10 bases of the junction unmatched. This CDR3 has 16 residues. Germline-derived CDR1 and CDR2 are KGHDR and SFDVKD. Written as DNA, the CDR3 is TGTGCCACCAGTGACTCCGGACTAGCAGCCGTCAATGAGCAGTTCTTC. This translates into CATSDSGLAAVNEQFF.

This clonotype was counted between two and nine times. The chain carries TRBV25-1 and TRBJ2-3; tentatively, D is TRBD1 or TRBD2 (5 bases each). Trimming shortened V by 5 bases and J by 4 bases, and 10 bases separated the two germline ends. The CDR3 is 13 amino acids. The germline V gene encodes CDR1 MGHDK and CDR2 SYGVNS. The CDR3 spells CASSLQGPDTQYF. The CDR3 DNA reads TGTGCCAGCAGTCTCCAGGGACCAGATACGCAGTATTTT.

There are a few counts of this clonotype. This rearrangement joins TRBV2 to TRBJ2-7; 8 bases match TRBD1. Germline V gives CDR1 SNHLY, CDR2 FYNNEI. CDR3 length: 13 residues. The V segment lost 6 bases and the J segment 0 bases; nucleotides outside the gene matches: 1. The CDR3 region has the DNA TGTGCCAGCAGGGGACAGGTCTCCTACGAGCAGTACTTC. As protein: CASRGQVSYEQYF.

This clonotype has a handful of counts. The V gene is TRBV27, the J gene TRBJ1-6; D is unresolved. Trimming cost V 2 bases and J 8 bases, with 10 bases left between them. The CDR3 is made up of 14 amino acids. Germline V CDR1 and CDR2: MNHEY, SMNVEV (reference sequence). This CDR3 is CASSLVGKDSPLHF. CDR3 nucleotide sequence: TGTGCCAGCAGTTTAGTGGGGAAAGATTCACCCCTCCACTTT.

This clonotype was detected only a few times. The J gene is TRBJ2-5, the V gene TRBV20-1; a weak D match, TRBD2 (6 bases). The V gene lost 3 bases and the J gene lost 5 bases, with 16 bases spanning the gap. The CDR3 is 14 residues long. Germline V lookup: CDR1 DFQATT, CDR2 SNEGSKA (reference sequence). The CDR3 sequence is CSASGSQRAETQYF. DNA of the CDR3: TGCAGTGCTAGCGGGAGTCAAAGAGCGGAGACCCAGTACTTC.

The rearrangement links TRBV5-6 to TRBJ2-1, with 9 bases matching TRBD2. The CDR3 sequence is 16 residues long. With V trimmed by 0 bases and J by 7 bases, 8 bases remained unmatched. Germline V gives CDR1 SGHDT, CDR2 YYEEEE. CDR3 coding DNA: TGTGCCAGCAGCTTGGACGGCGGGAGGGCCCCAAATGAGCAGTTCTTC. Protein product: CASSLDGGRAPNEQFF.

The chain joins TRBV29-1 to TRBJ1-5; 9 bases match TRBD1. The CDR3 extends over 14 amino acids. Germline V gene data show CDR1 as SQVTM and CDR2 as ANQGSEA. V dropped 7 bases and J dropped 3; count of bases not matched to a gene: 7. CDR3 sequence (DNA): TGCAGCGCCTTGGACAGGGGCTTCAATCAGCCCCAGCATTTT. Translation: CSALDRGFNQPQHF.

This clonotype was recorded at least ten times. The rearrangement links TRBV7-2 to TRBJ2-1; D unclear. The germline V gene encodes CDR1 SGHTA and CDR2 FQGNSA. The CDR3 sequence is 13 residues long. Deletions cut 2 bases from V and 4 bases from J, with 6 bases between. The CDR3 here is CASSLTDYNEQFF. The CDR3 region has the DNA TGTGCCAGCAGCTTAACAGATTACAATGAGCAGTTCTTC.

In this sample, this clonotype turned up many times. The V and J genes are TRBV5-6 and TRBJ2-1; 11 bases are shared with TRBD2. The CDR3 has 19 amino acids. With 1 base clipped from V and 4 bases from J, the junction kept 13 bases outside the gene matches. Germline assignment: CDR1 SGHDT and CDR2 YYEEEE. In DNA, the CDR3 is TGTGCCAGCAGCTTGCAAATTAGCGGGAGGGCCGGGTTTTACAATGAGCAGTTCTTC. It is translated as CASSLQISGRAGFYNEQFF.

This clonotype was counted many times. This sequence joins TRBV3-1 and TRBJ1-2, with 9 bases fitting TRBD1. J gave up 8 bases and V 0 bases, and 4 bases lay outside the gene matches. This CDR3 has 14 residues. Per the germline V gene, CDR1 is LGHDT and CDR2 is YNNKEL (reference sequence). The CDR3 reads CASSQDGTGKGYTF. CDR3 coding DNA: TGTGCCAGCAGCCAAGACGGGACAGGGAAGGGCTACACCTTC.